This entry lists 14 T cell receptor beta chains sequenced from one sample in a study of shared clonotypes between healthy human individuals. Measured with immunoSEQ multiplex PCR; TCRdb has only the in-frame clones, and not every one. The data contain over 2,000,000 clones, around 93% of them singletons. Selected positively for CCR7 and CD45RO-negative, naive CD8 cells excluded terminally differentiated effector memory CD45RA+ cells. The sequencing sample was made of naive CD8+ T cells from PBMCs. The receptors were sampled from a man aged 18 to 30 in good health. Some clones in this sample may be carry-over from other donors' samples.

This sequence joins TRBV7-9 and TRBJ1-1; perhaps TRBD1 as D (6 bases). V was shortened by 1 base and J by 4 bases, with 16 bases between the two germline ends. The CDR3 is made up of 16 amino acids. Germline V lookup: CDR1 SEHNR, CDR2 FQNEAQ (reference sequence). The CDR3 DNA is TGTGCCAGCAGCTTAGTTCAGGGGTCGGGTTTCACTGAAGCTTTCTTT. This codes for CASSLVQGSGFTEAFF.

This clone showed up just a few times. The chain combines TRBV9 with TRBJ1-5, with D possibly TRBD1 on 6 matching bases. Germline V lookup: CDR1 SGDLS, CDR2 YYNGEE. The CDR3 is made up of 14 amino acids. V was trimmed by 4 bases and J by 4 bases, leaving 12 bases between them. As DNA, the CDR3 is TGTGCCAGCAGCCCAGGGGACATTAATCAGCCCCAGCATTTT. Translated, it gives CASSPGDINQPQHF.

This clone has a single count. V is TRBV27 and J is TRBJ2-7; D may correspond to TRBD1 or TRBD2 (5 bases each). The length of the CDR3 is 16 residues. Germline-derived CDR1 and CDR2 are MNHEY and SMNVEV (reference sequence). Trimming stripped 4 bases from V and 5 bases from J, with 21 bases between. CDR3 in DNA: TGTGCCAGCAGTTCCCCCCTTGGGGGTCGGGCGCACGAGCAGTACTTC. As protein: CASSSPLGGRAHEQYF.

J is TRBJ2-1 and V is TRBV15; tentative D call: TRBD2 (5 bases). V lost 3 bases to trimming and J lost 7 bases, with 7 bases between them. Per the germline V gene, CDR1 is LNHNV and CDR2 is YYDKDF (reference sequence). The CDR3 spans 12 residues. CDR3 in amino acids: CATSRRGNEQFF. CDR3 bases: TGTGCCACCAGCAGGAGAGGGAATGAGCAGTTCTTC.

The chain employs TRBV6-1 and TRBJ2-1; 10 nucleotides match TRBD1. Trimming removed 2 bases from V and 8 bases from J; junction bases left unmatched: 3. CDR1 is MNHNS and CDR2 is SASEGT in the germline V gene. The CDR3 totals 14 residues. This chain's CDR3 is CASSERQGADEQFF. For the CDR3, the DNA is TGTGCCAGCAGTGAACGACAGGGGGCAGATGAGCAGTTCTTC.

To note about this clone: At one boundary the junction diverges from the germline segment, which might be a read error. The chain recombines TRBV19 with TRBJ2-7, with TRBD2 as a possible D gene (5 bases). The CDR3 loop spans 20 amino acids. From germline, CDR1 is LNHDA and CDR2 SQIVND (reference sequence). For the CDR3, the DNA is TGTGTCAGTAGTTCCGGGGTGTTAGCTGGCTCTAGAGCGACCTCCTACGAGCAGTACTTC. Translating it yields CVSSSGVLAGSRATSYEQYF. The full variable domain, rest sourced from reference TRBV19 and TRBJ2-7, is DGGITQSPKYLFRKEGQNVTLSCEQNLNHDAMYWYRQDPGQGLRLIYYSQIVNDFQKGDIAEGYSVSREKKESFPLTVTSAQKNPTAFYLCVSSSGVLAGSRATSYEQYFGPGTRLTVT.

Points on this clone: Different DNA sequences within this sample yield the same CDR3. The V gene is TRBV28, the J gene TRBJ1-5; 7 bases fit TRBD1. CDR3 length equals 15 residues. The ends lost 3 bases at V and 0 bases at J; junction bases unmatched: 2. CDR1 is MDHEN and CDR2 is SYDVKM in the germline V gene. CDR3 in amino acids: CASSLAGGSNQPQHF. In DNA form, the CDR3 reads TGTGCCAGCAGTTTGGCAGGGGGTAGCAATCAGCCCCAGCATTTT.

The V gene is TRBV27, the J gene TRBJ2-7; 11 bases are a match to TRBD2. Trimming cost V 5 bases and J 1 base; bases outside gene matches: 7. This CDR3 has 16 amino acids. Per germline, CDR1 MNHEY and CDR2 SMNVEV (reference sequence). DNA for the CDR3: TGTGCCAGCAGTCCCCTAGCGGGAGGCCCTTCCTACGAGCAGTACTTC. It encodes CASSPLAGGPSYEQYF.

This clone is a singleton in its sample. The CDR3 loop is CAWSSPLAGDLGNEQFF. CDR3 nucleotides: TGTGCCTGGAGTTCCCCACTAGCGGGAGATCTAGGGAATGAGCAGTTCTTC. V is TRBV30 and J is TRBJ2-1; 11 bases are shared with TRBD2. V dropped 2 bases and J dropped 7; count of bases not matched to a gene: 13. This CDR3 region has 17 residues. Germline V gene data show CDR1 as GTSNPN and CDR2 as SVGIG (reference sequence).

The chain combines TRBV23-1 with TRBJ2-1; D gene ambiguous. TRBV23-1 carries the ORF label, with uncertain function. V was cut by 4 bases and J by 7 bases, with 17 bases left in between. The length of the CDR3 is 15 residues. DNA for the CDR3: TGCGCCAGCAGTCCGAAGCGAGAGAGGTTAAATGAGCAGTTCTTC. The encoded protein is CASSPKRERLNEQFF.

The chain is built from TRBV5-1 and TRBJ2-7; possible D gene TRBD1, 5 bases. CDR1 is SGHRS, CDR2 YFSETQ, per germline. With 5 bases removed from V and 2 bases from J, the gap between germline ends came to 11 bases. This CDR3 contains 13 residues. The CDR3 reads CASREQGPYEQYF. CDR3 coding DNA: TGCGCCAGCAGAGAGCAGGGCCCCTACGAGCAGTACTTC. The full variable domain, with the rest looked up from reference TRBV5-1 and TRBJ2-7, is KAGVTQTPRYLIKTRGQQVTLSCSPISGHRSVSWYQQTPGQGLQFLFEYFSETQRNKGNFPGRFSGRQFSNSRSEMNVSTLELGDSALYLCASREQGPYEQYFGPGTRLTVT.

V is TRBV7-9 and J is TRBJ2-1; a possible D gene is TRBD2 (5 bases). The CDR3 length is 17 residues. Germline CDR1 and CDR2: SEHNR and FQNEAQ (reference sequence). Trimming shortened V by 6 bases and J by 3 bases, and 21 bases separated the two germline ends. For the CDR3, the DNA is TGTGCCAGCAGTTCAGGACCGGGGAGCGGAAACTACAATGAGCAGTTCTTC. It is translated as CASSSGPGSGNYNEQFF.

The chain employs TRBV11-2 and TRBJ1-5; D is unresolved. V gave up 1 base and J gave up 5 bases, with 3 bases separating them. Germline values: CDR1 SGHAT, CDR2 FQNNGV. The CDR3 is 12 residues long. The chain's CDR3 is CASSLGHQPQHF. The CDR3 DNA reads TGTGCCAGCAGCTTAGGACATCAGCCCCAGCATTTT.

The chain carries TRBV7-9 and TRBJ2-3, with TRBD1 matching over 7 bases. The germline CDR1 and CDR2 sequences are SEHNR and FQNEAQ (reference sequence). Trimming at V came to 6 bases and at J to 0 bases, leaving 6 bases not matched to a gene. This CDR3 contains 15 residues. In DNA, the CDR3 is TGTGCCAGCAGAGGGGGACAGCGAAGCACAGATACGCAGTATTTT. Translation: CASRGGQRSTDTQYF.